A few counts support the clone carrying this T cell receptor (beta chain). Its antigen is not identified. Unique molecular identifiers were included in an RNA-based 3' RACE TCR library. TCRdb re-analysed the 3' RACE reads in MiXCR, keeping a single row per CDR3 protein. The sample includes about 40,000 distinct CDR3 sequences, more than 6.5% of them seen just once. V gave up 4 bases and J gave up 9 bases; unmatched junction bases: 16. The CDR3 is made up of 16 amino acids. The data originate from a study of HIV-infected children after antiretroviral therapy interruption. General study results and limits: The Gini coefficient of naive CD4+ repertoires rose, returning to baseline by 3 years. Minor non-naive CD45RA+ populations, like EMRA or stem memory, might contaminate naive sorts.

Treatment described: PENTA 11 planned treatment interruption arm or continuous ART arm. Cryopreserved PBMC samples required at least 5 million viable cells. The chain combines TRBV12-3 or TRBV12-4 with TRBJ2-5; 8 bases fit TRBD2. Here the sequenced sample was CD45RA+ CD4+ T cells from PBMCs, pooled from several time points, taken from a donor given antiretroviral therapy, either interrupted or continuous. Subset indicated: naive CD4+ CD45RA+ CD45RO- T cells. The TCR was taken from a pool of human donors with HIV. The CDR3 region is CASSSRPGTRDRAQYF. Written as DNA, the CDR3 is TGTGCCAGCAGTTCTAGACCCGGGACTAGAGATAGAGCCCAGTACTTC.